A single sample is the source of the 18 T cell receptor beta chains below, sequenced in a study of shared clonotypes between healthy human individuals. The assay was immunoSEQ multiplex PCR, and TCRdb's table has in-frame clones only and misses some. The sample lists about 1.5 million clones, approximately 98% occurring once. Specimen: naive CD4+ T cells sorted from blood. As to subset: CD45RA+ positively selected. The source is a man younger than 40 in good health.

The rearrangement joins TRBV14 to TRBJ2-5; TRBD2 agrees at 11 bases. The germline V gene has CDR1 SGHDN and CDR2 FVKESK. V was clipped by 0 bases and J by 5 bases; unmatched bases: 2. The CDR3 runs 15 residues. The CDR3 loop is CASSQDPSGRETQYF. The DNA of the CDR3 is TGTGCCAGCAGCCAAGACCCTAGCGGGAGGGAGACCCAGTACTTC.

The CDR3 reads CASSLNVVNTGELFF. DNA for the CDR3: TGTGCCAGCAGCTTAAATGTGGTGAACACCGGGGAGCTGTTTTTT. The genes are TRBV7-3 and TRBJ2-2, with D hard to call. This CDR3 has 15 amino acids. V dropped 1 base and J dropped 1 base, with 7 bases sitting between them. Germline assignment: CDR1 SGHTA and CDR2 FQGTGA. The full variable domain, its missing parts supplied by reference TRBV7-3 and TRBJ2-2, is GAGVSQTPSNKVTEKGKYVELRCDPISGHTALYWYRQSLGQGPEFLIYFQGTGAADDSGLPNDRFFAVRPEGSVSTLKIQRTERGDSAVYLCASSLNVVNTGELFFGEGSRLTVL.

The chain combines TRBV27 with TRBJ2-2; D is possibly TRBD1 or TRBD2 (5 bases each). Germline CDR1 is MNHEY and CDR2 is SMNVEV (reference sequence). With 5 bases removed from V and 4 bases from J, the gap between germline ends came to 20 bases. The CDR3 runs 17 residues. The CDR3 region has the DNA TGTGCCAGCAGTCTAAGAAGGGGCAGAGGGGTCACCGGGGAGCTGTTTTTT. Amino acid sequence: CASSLRRGRGVTGELFF.

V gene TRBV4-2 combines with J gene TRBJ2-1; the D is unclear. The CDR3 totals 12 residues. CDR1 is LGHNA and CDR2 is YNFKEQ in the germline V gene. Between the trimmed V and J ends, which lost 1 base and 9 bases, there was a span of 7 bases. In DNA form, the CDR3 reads TGTGCCAGCAGCCAAGCTCGCGTTGAGCAGTTCTTC. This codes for CASSQARVEQFF.

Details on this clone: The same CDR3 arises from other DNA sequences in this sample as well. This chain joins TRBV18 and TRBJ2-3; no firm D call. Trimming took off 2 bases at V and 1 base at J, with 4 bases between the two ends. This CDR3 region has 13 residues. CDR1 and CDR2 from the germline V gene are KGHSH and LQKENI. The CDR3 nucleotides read TGTGCCAGCTCACCAGGCGGCACAGATACGCAGTATTTT. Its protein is CASSPGGTDTQYF.

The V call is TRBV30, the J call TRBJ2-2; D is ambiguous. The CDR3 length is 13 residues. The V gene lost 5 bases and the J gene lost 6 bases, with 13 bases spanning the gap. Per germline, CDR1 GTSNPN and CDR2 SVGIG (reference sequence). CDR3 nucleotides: TGTGCCTGGCGTAGCCTAGAGGCCGGGGAGCTGTTTTTT. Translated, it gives CAWRSLEAGELFF.

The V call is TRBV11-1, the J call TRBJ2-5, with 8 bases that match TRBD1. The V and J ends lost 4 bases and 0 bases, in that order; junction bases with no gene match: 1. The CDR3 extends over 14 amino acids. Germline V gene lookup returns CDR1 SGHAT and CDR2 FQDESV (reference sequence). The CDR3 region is CASSSDRDQETQYF. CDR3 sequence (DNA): TGTGCCAGCAGCTCGGACAGGGACCAAGAGACCCAGTACTTC.

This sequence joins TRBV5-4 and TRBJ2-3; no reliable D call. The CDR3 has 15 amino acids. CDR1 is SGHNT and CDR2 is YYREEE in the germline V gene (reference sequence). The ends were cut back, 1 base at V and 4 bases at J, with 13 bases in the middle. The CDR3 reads CASSLPGRKADTQYF. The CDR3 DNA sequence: TGTGCCAGCAGCTTGCCCGGCAGGAAAGCAGATACGCAGTATTTT. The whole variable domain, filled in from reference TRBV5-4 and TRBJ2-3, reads ETGVTQSPTHLIKTRGQQVTLRCSSQSGHNTVSWYQQALGQGPQFIFQYYREEENGRGNFPPRFSGLQFPNYSSELNVNALELDDSALYLCASSLPGRKADTQYFGPGTRLTVL.

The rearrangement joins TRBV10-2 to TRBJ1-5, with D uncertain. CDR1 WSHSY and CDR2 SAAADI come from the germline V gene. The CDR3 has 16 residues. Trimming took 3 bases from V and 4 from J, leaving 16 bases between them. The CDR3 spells CASSETGKPSNQPQHF. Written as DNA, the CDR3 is TGCGCCAGCAGTGAAACGGGAAAGCCTTCAAATCAGCCCCAGCATTTT.

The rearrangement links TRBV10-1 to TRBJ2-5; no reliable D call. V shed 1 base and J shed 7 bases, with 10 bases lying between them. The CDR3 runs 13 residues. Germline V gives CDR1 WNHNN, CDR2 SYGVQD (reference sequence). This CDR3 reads CASSELAPGTQYF. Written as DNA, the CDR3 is TGCGCCAGCAGTGAGTTGGCTCCGGGGACCCAGTACTTC.

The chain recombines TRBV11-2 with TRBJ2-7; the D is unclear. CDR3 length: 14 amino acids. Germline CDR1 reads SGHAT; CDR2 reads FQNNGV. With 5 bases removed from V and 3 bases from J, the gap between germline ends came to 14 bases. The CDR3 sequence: CASSVTRANYEQYF. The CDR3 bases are TGTGCCAGCAGCGTTACAAGGGCTAACTACGAGCAGTACTTC. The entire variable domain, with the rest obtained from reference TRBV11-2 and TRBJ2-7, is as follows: EAGVAQSPRYKIIEKRQSVAFWCNPISGHATLYWYQQILGQGPKLLIQFQNNGVVDDSQLPKDRFSAERLKGVDSTLKIQPAKLEDSAVYLCASSVTRANYEQYFGPGTRLTVT.

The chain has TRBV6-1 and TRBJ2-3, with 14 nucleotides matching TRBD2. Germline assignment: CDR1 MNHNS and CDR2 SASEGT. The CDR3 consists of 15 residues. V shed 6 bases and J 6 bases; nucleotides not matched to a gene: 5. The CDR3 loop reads CASRRTSGRSDTQYF. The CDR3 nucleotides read TGTGCCAGCAGACGGACTAGCGGGAGGTCGGATACGCAGTATTTT.

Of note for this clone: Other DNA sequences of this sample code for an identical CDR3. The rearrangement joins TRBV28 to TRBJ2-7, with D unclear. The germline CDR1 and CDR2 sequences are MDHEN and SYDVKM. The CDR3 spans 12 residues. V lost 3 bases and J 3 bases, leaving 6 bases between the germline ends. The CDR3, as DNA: TGTGCCAGCAGTTTGGTAGACTACGAGCAGTACTTC. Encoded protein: CASSLVDYEQYF.

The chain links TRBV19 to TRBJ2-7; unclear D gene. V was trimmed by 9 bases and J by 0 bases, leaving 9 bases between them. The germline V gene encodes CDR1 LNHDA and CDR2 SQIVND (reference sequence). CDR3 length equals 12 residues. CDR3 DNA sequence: TGTGCCAGCAGCGAAAGCTCCTACGAGCAGTACTTC. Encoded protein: CASSESSYEQYF.

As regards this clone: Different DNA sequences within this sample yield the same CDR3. This chain's CDR3 is CSAKQETQYF. Here the CDR3 DNA reads TGCAGTGCCAAACAAGAGACCCAGTACTTC. The chain combines TRBV20-1 with TRBJ2-5; D is ambiguous. Trimming shortened V by 6 bases and J by 2 bases, and 4 bases separated the two germline ends. Germline CDR1 reads DFQATT; CDR2 reads SNEGSKA (reference sequence). This CDR3 is 10 amino acids long.

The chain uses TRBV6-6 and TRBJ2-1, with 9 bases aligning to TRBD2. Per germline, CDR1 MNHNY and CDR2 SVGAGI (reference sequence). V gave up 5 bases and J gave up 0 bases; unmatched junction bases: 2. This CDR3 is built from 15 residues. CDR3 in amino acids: CASSNSGSSYNEQFF. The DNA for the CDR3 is TGTGCCAGCAGTAATAGCGGGAGCTCCTACAATGAGCAGTTCTTC.

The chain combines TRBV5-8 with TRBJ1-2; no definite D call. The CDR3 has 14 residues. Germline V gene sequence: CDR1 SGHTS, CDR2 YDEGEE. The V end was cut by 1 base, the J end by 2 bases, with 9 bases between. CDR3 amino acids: CASSLSQINYGYTF. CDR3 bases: TGTGCCAGCAGCTTGAGTCAGATCAACTATGGCTACACCTTC.

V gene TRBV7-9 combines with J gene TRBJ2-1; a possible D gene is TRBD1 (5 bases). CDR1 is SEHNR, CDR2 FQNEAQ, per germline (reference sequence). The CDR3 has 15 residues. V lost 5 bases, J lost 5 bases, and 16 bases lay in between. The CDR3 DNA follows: TGTGCCAGCAGCCCTTGGGGCTCCGAAGACAATGAGCAGTTCTTC. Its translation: CASSPWGSEDNEQFF.